One T cell receptor beta chain is described in this entry. Its antigen is not identified. Its ends do not fully match the called genes, so a read error is possible. Patients were excluded because of uncontrolled infection, other autoimmune disease, pregnancy or lactation. Before ophthalmopathy appeared, progressors gave blood at initial hyperthyroidism diagnosis. These data originate in a study of T cells in Graves' hyperthyroidism and ophthalmopathy. Findings and limits, study-wide: Ophthalmopathy was identified by the model a median approximately six months ahead of onset. Most clonotypes expanded in thyroid above 0.001 were likewise present in blood.

From germline, CDR1 is GTSNPN and CDR2 SVGIG (reference sequence). The CDR3 extends over 13 amino acids. What was amplified from RNA transcripts were TCR beta CDR3 regions. When the TCR CDR3 underwent first-round RT-PCR, the HTBI primer set was used. Each CDR3 protein is one row after TCRdb ran MiXCR on the multiplex PCR reads. The sample records more than 550,000 distinct CDR3 sequences, roughly a sixth being singletons. The TCR originated in a woman aged 45-60 years with Graves' hyperthyroidism that later progressed to Graves' ophthalmopathy. This chain joins TRBV30 and TRBJ1-5, with D perhaps TRBD1 (5 bases). The sequenced sample was blood. This CDR3 is CPWSYQGNQPQHF. Here the CDR3 DNA reads TGTCCCTGGAGTTATCAGGGAAATCAGCCCCAGCATTTT.